This entry lists 30 T cell receptor beta chains sequenced from one sample in a study of cytomegalovirus exposure and HLA in healthy donors. With 60 Vbeta and 13 Jbeta primers, the PCR was carried out. Sequencing used immunoSEQ multiplex PCR; TCRdb keeps in-frame clones, though not all of them. The repertoire holds about 78,000 clones, with around 70% as singletons. Sequences were obtained from PBMCs. These receptors were collected from a woman aged 35 to 49 in good health and CMV-seropositive.

Relative to its sample, this clone is medium-sized. This sequence joins TRBV7-9 and TRBJ1-1, with D possibly being TRBD1 (5 bases). Germline values: CDR1 SEHNR, CDR2 FQNEAQ (reference sequence). CDR3 length: 11 residues. V was shortened by 11 bases and J by 4 bases, with 11 bases between the two germline ends. CDR3 protein: CAGGGSTEAFF. The CDR3 coding sequence is TGTGCCGGTGGGGGGAGCACTGAAGCTTTCTTT.

V is TRBV5-1 and J is TRBJ2-5, with 7 nucleotides matching TRBD2. Germline assignment: CDR1 SGHRS and CDR2 YFSETQ. V shed 0 bases and J 5 bases; nucleotides not matched to a gene: 4. The CDR3 runs to 14 residues. This chain's CDR3 is CASSLVAGLETQYF. In DNA form, the CDR3 reads TGCGCCAGCAGCTTGGTAGCGGGCCTGGAGACCCAGTACTTC.

This chain uses TRBV30 with TRBJ2-5; no reliable D call. The tail of the sequence fits TRBJ2-7 better, so the J call may be wrong. Germline CDR1 is GTSNPN and CDR2 is SVGIG (reference sequence). The CDR3 consists of 13 residues. CDR3 nucleotides: TGTGCCTGGAACCGCCTCCAGGTGGGCGAGCAGTACTTC. Translation: CAWNRLQVGEQYF.

CDR3 loop: CASRPGQGFLLGANEKLFF. The DNA for the CDR3 is TGTGCCAGTAGGCCGGGACAGGGTTTTTTACTAGGTGCTAATGAAAAACTGTTTTTT. V and J are TRBV19 and TRBJ1-4, with 9 bases aligning to TRBD1. Germline trimming cut 6 bases from V and 3 bases from J; bases unmatched to any gene: 17. In germline, CDR1 is LNHDA, CDR2 SQIVND (reference sequence). The CDR3 length is 19 residues.

The chain's CDR3 is CASREQGSDGYTF. CDR3 coding DNA: TGCGCCAGCAGAGAACAGGGTAGCGATGGCTACACCTTC. This chain connects TRBV5-1 to TRBJ1-2; a possible D gene is TRBD1 (6 bases). The CDR3 spans 13 residues. Germline CDR1 is SGHRS and CDR2 is YFSETQ. V dropped 5 bases and J dropped 6 bases, with 14 bases sitting between them.

This clone was observed a handful of times. V is TRBV19 and J is TRBJ2-4; TRBD2 matches at 11 bases. V dropped 6 bases and J dropped 7; count of bases not matched to a gene: 14. The germline V gene encodes CDR1 LNHDA and CDR2 SQIVND (reference sequence). This CDR3 has 17 amino acids. CDR3 DNA: TGTGCCAGTAGCCCTCTTCTAGCGGGGGGTTCAGGGAACATTCAGTACTTC. Its translation: CASSPLLAGGSGNIQYF.

The rearrangement links TRBV9 to TRBJ2-1; maybe TRBD2 (6 bases). This CDR3 comprises 12 residues. The V gene lost 4 bases and the J gene lost 9 bases, with 11 bases spanning the gap. Germline CDR1 SGDLS, CDR2 YYNGEE. CDR3 sequence reads: CASSIKEGEQFF. The CDR3 nucleotides are TGTGCCAGCAGCATAAAGGAGGGTGAGCAGTTCTTC.

The chain joins TRBV30 to TRBJ2-7; tentatively, D is TRBD1 (6 bases). V lost 3 bases and J 1 base, leaving 13 bases between the germline ends. Germline assignment: CDR1 GTSNPN and CDR2 SVGIG (reference sequence). The CDR3 sequence is 14 residues long. The DNA for the CDR3 is TGTGCCTGGAGCACCGGGACATGGTCCTACGAGCAGTACTTC. Its translation: CAWSTGTWSYEQYF.

CDR3 bases: TGTGCCGCCTCGGGACAGAAAGAACCCTACGAGCAGTACTTC. It is translated as CAASGQKEPYEQYF. The rearrangement links TRBV6-6 to TRBJ2-7; TRBD1 matches at 7 bases. The CDR3 length is 14 residues. V gave up 11 bases and J gave up 2 bases; unmatched junction bases: 12. The germline CDR1 and CDR2 sequences are MNHNY and SVGAGI (reference sequence).

With regard to this clone: A much larger clone lies a single base off, so this may be a read error. At the DNA level, this CDR3 is encoded by other sequences in the same sample as well. This sequence joins TRBV27 and TRBJ2-7; the D is unclear. Germline values: CDR1 MNHEY, CDR2 SMNVEV (reference sequence). The CDR3 covers 11 residues. With 4 bases removed from V and 3 bases from J, the gap between germline ends came to 4 bases. The CDR3 spells CASSSSYEQYF. The CDR3 DNA reads as TGTGCCAGCAGTTCTAGCTACGAGCAGTACTTC.

The rearrangement uses TRBV6-1 and TRBJ1-2; D ambiguous. Trimming left V 1 base short and J 7 bases short, with 7 bases between. There are 12 residues in the CDR3. Germline V gives CDR1 MNHNS, CDR2 SASEGT. CDR3 in amino acids: CASSEGRAGYTF. CDR3 in DNA: TGTGCCAGCAGTGAAGGGCGGGCTGGCTACACCTTC.

The chain carries TRBV7-2 and TRBJ1-1; a weak D match, TRBD1 (5 bases). This CDR3 is built from 15 residues. Looked up from germline, CDR1 is SGHTA and CDR2 is FQGNSA. With 1 base removed from V and 0 bases from J, the gap between germline ends came to 9 bases. In DNA, the CDR3 is TGTGCCAGCAGCTTAGACCAGGGCATGAACACTGAAGCTTTCTTT. It translates to CASSLDQGMNTEAFF.

This chain connects TRBV5-1 to TRBJ1-2; TRBD1 might be the D (6 bases). This CDR3 has 15 amino acids. Germline V gene data show CDR1 as SGHRS and CDR2 as YFSETQ. Trimming took 4 bases from V and 2 from J, leaving 15 bases between them. The CDR3 region has the DNA TGCGCCAGCAGCGACAATACAGGGAGCAACTATGGCTACACCTTC. It encodes CASSDNTGSNYGYTF.

This chain links TRBV27 with TRBJ2-7; 7 nucleotides line up with TRBD1. Germline V gene lookup returns CDR1 MNHEY and CDR2 SMNVEV (reference sequence). CDR3 length: 13 residues. Trimming cost V 3 bases and J 12 bases; bases outside gene matches: 11. The CDR3 loop is CASSLALEGAAYF. The CDR3 DNA reads as TGTGCCAGCAGTTTGGCCCTCGAGGGGGCGGCGTACTTC.

V usage is TRBV18 and J usage is TRBJ1-5, with a tentative D call TRBD1 (5 bases). Germline V gene sequence: CDR1 KGHSH, CDR2 LQKENI. This CDR3 is built from 16 residues. V was trimmed by 1 base and J by 3 bases, leaving 13 bases between them. This CDR3 reads CASSPQSSGNNQPQHF. Written as DNA, the CDR3 is TGTGCCAGCTCACCACAGTCATCAGGGAACAATCAGCCCCAGCATTTT.

This clone was observed a few times. CDR3 protein: CASSPRPGDMNTEAFF. The DNA of the CDR3 is TGTGCCAGCTCACCACGGCCAGGGGACATGAACACTGAAGCTTTCTTT. The chain employs TRBV18 and TRBJ1-1; a weak D match, TRBD1 (6 bases). Germline loops: CDR1 KGHSH, CDR2 LQKENI. This CDR3 has 16 amino acids. Trimming cost V 1 base and J 0 bases, with 12 bases left between them.

CDR3 coding DNA: TGTGCCAGCAGACCGACAGGGTACGAGCAGTACTTC. It specifies CASRPTGYEQYF. The V gene is TRBV6-1, the J gene TRBJ2-7, with TRBD1 matching over 7 bases. The CDR3 runs 12 residues. Unmatched junction bases numbered 3, after V lost 6 bases and J lost 4 bases. Germline V CDR1 and CDR2: MNHNS, SASEGT.

The CDR3, as DNA: TGTGCCAGCACTGGCCCAATCTATGGCTACACCTTC. Translation gives CASTGPIYGYTF. The J gene is TRBJ1-2, the V gene TRBV28; no clear D gene. From germline, CDR1 is MDHEN and CDR2 SYDVKM. CDR3 length: 12 residues. V dropped 7 bases and J dropped 4 bases, with 10 bases sitting between them.

The chain carries TRBV5-1 and TRBJ1-1; 10 nucleotides align to TRBD1. CDR1 SGHRS and CDR2 YFSETQ come from the germline V gene. The V and J ends lost 1 base and 3 bases, in that order; junction bases with no gene match: 18. The CDR3 has 20 residues. This CDR3 reads CASSLPKTGGALGVDTEAFF. CDR3 in DNA: TGCGCCAGCAGCTTGCCAAAGACAGGGGGCGCCTTAGGAGTCGACACTGAAGCTTTCTTT.

The gene calls are TRBV7-9 and TRBJ1-3; maybe TRBD1 (5 bases). CDR1 is SEHNR, CDR2 FQNEAQ, per germline (reference sequence). The CDR3 runs 15 residues. V was pared by 1 base and J by 0 bases, with 7 bases between. Here the CDR3 reads CASSLGGSSGNTIYF. Written as DNA, the CDR3 is TGTGCCAGCAGCTTAGGGGGCAGCTCTGGAAACACCATATATTTT.

This clone was counted a few times. The chain combines TRBV18 with TRBJ1-1; TRBD1 matches at 7 bases. Germline loops: CDR1 KGHSH, CDR2 LQKENI. V was clipped by 6 bases and J by 11 bases; unmatched bases: 12. The CDR3 totals 13 residues. The CDR3 DNA reads as TGTGCCAGCTCCCCCGGGACAGTCACCTACGCTTTCTTT. Protein sequence: CASSPGTVTYAFF.

The chain couples TRBV28 to TRBJ1-3, with 9 bases fitting TRBD1. CDR3 length equals 15 residues. After removal of 6 bases from V and 0 bases from J, the junction contained 3 bases not matched to a gene. CDR1 is MDHEN, CDR2 SYDVKM, per germline. This chain's CDR3 is CASSRDRVSGNTIYF. DNA of the CDR3: TGTGCCAGCAGCCGGGACAGGGTCTCTGGAAACACCATATATTTT.

J is TRBJ2-7 and V is TRBV30; 13 bases are shared with TRBD2. This CDR3 has 12 residues. The V and J ends lost 5 bases and 7 bases, in that order; junction bases with no gene match: 2. Looked up from germline, CDR1 is GTSNPN and CDR2 is SVGIG (reference sequence). The CDR3 protein is CAWRLAGGEQYF. In DNA form, the CDR3 reads TGTGCCTGGCGACTAGCGGGGGGTGAGCAGTACTTC.

The CDR3 nucleotides are TGTGCCAGCAGCCGACAGGGTTCGGGCGGGCTTGAAGCTTTCTTT. Translation gives CASSRQGSGGLEAFF. The gene calls are TRBV6-5 and TRBJ1-1, with 7 bases identical to TRBD1. The CDR3 loop spans 15 amino acids. With 6 bases clipped from V and 7 bases from J, the junction kept 14 bases outside the gene matches. Germline CDR1 and CDR2: MNHEY and SVGAGI.

The V gene is TRBV6-1, the J gene TRBJ1-3, with D possibly being TRBD1 (5 bases). V gave up 0 bases and J gave up 4 bases, with 16 bases separating them. Germline CDR1 reads MNHNS; CDR2 reads SASEGT. This CDR3 region has 17 residues. DNA of the CDR3: TGTGCCAGCAGTGAAGCATATAGGGGAACCCTCGGAAACACCATATATTTT. Its protein is CASSEAYRGTLGNTIYF.

This chain links TRBV6-6 with TRBJ1-2, with 7 bases matching TRBD1. Germline CDR1 MNHNY, CDR2 SVGAGI (reference sequence). V shed 4 bases, J shed 0 bases, and the junction held 5 bases outside the gene matches. This CDR3 spans 15 amino acids. The CDR3 sequence: CASSWVRGTNYGYTF. The CDR3 nucleotides are TGTGCCAGCAGTTGGGTCAGGGGGACTAACTATGGCTACACCTTC.

Regarding this clone: The junction differs from germline at one of its ends, possibly a read error. V usage is TRBV6-5 and J usage is TRBJ1-2; D gene unclear. Germline CDR1 and CDR2: MNHEY and SVGAGI. The CDR3 has 13 amino acids. This chain's CDR3 is CASRDVSMGGYPF. For the CDR3, the DNA is TGTGCCAGCAGGGACGTTTCGATGGGAGGCTACCCCTTC.

The CDR3 sequence: CASSDGMNYGYTF. CDR3 DNA sequence: TGTGCCAGCAGTGATGGCATGAACTATGGCTACACCTTC. The genes are TRBV6-1 and TRBJ1-2; D not resolved. Germline-derived CDR1 and CDR2 are MNHNS and SASEGT. This CDR3 has 13 amino acids. V shed 3 bases and J shed 2 bases, with 7 bases lying between them.

This clone was recorded a few times. The chain employs TRBV14 and TRBJ2-1; 12 nucleotides agree with TRBD2. There are 15 residues in the CDR3. V shed 1 base, J shed 8 bases, and the junction held 3 bases outside the gene matches. Germline CDR1 and CDR2: SGHDN and FVKESK. DNA of the CDR3: TGTGCCAGCAGCCAAGCTAGCGGGGGGGTTTATGAGCAGTTCTTC. This gives the protein CASSQASGGVYEQFF.

V and J are TRBV7-9 and TRBJ2-2; no reliable D call. The CDR3 contains 14 residues. V dropped 3 bases and J dropped 2 bases, with 7 bases sitting between them. Germline CDR1 reads SEHNR; CDR2 reads FQNEAQ (reference sequence). The CDR3 region has the DNA TGTGCCAGCAGCTTCGACTCCAACACCGGGGAGCTGTTTTTT. This gives the protein CASSFDSNTGELFF.